The entry that follows covers one T cell receptor beta chain sequence. The antigen is undetermined. Measured with immunoSEQ multiplex PCR; TCRdb has only the in-frame clones, and not every one. The repertoire holds 71,000 or so clones, with approximately 94% as singletons. This entry comes from a study of cytomegalovirus exposure and HLA in healthy donors. Whole-study context: The roughly 130 validation repertoires used the same platform as the 500 to 700 first-cohort repertoires, a later analysis reported. Study-wide results and limits: It was found in a later analysis that first-cohort TCR clusters tended to co-occur in the approximately 120 validation repertoires. The investigators catalogued about 170 TCR beta chains as cytomegalovirus-associated.

The donors were in the approximately 130-subject validation cohort, distinct from the approximately 670-subject first cohort. This CDR3 contains 13 residues. Germline values: CDR1 MNHEY, CDR2 SMNVEV (reference sequence). J lost 5 bases, V lost 10 bases, and 8 bases had no gene match. This chain links TRBV27 with TRBJ1-5; 7 positions match TRBD1. The TCR originated in a woman younger than 35 in good health and CMV-seronegative. The source material was PBMCs. CDR3 in DNA: TGTGCCACCCGGGACAGAGAAGATCAGCCCCAGCATTTT. This translates into CATRDREDQPQHF.